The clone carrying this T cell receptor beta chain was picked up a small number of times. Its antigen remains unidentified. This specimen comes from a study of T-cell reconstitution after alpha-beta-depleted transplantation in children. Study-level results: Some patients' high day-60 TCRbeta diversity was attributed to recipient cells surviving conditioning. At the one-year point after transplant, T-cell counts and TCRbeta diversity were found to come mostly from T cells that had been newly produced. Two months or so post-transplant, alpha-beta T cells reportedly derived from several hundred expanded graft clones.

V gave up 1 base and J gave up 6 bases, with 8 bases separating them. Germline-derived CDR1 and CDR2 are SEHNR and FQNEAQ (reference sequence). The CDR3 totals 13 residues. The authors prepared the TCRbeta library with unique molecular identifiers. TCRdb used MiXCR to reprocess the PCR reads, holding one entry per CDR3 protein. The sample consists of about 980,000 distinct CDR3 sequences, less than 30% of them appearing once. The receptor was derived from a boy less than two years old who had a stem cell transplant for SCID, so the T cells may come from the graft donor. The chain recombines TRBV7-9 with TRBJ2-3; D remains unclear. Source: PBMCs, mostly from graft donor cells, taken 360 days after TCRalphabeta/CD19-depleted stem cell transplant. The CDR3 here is CASSLEFGDTQYF. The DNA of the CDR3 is TGTGCCAGCAGCTTAGAATTTGGGGATACGCAGTATTTT.